Below are 28 T cell receptor beta chains sequenced from a single sample in a study of blood T cell repertoires in COVID-19. Produced via immunoSEQ multiplex PCR; TCRdb's table is partial and in-frame only. The sample holds around 160,000 clones, 85% to 90% seen once. Sequencing was done on a sample of peripheral blood. The receptor source for this set is a man between 18 and 29 years old with acute or convalescent COVID-19.

The chain joins TRBV7-9 to TRBJ2-5; D possibly corresponds to TRBD1 (5 bases). Per germline, CDR1 SEHNR and CDR2 FQNEAQ (reference sequence). The length of the CDR3 is 14 residues. Trimming stripped 2 bases from V and 4 bases from J, with 11 bases between. CDR3 loop: CASSLRAGRETQYF. In DNA, the CDR3 is TGTGCCAGCAGCTTAAGGGCAGGGCGAGAGACCCAGTACTTC.

The chain uses TRBV2 and TRBJ2-7; 9 bases are a match to TRBD1. V dropped 7 bases and J dropped 3; count of bases not matched to a gene: 7. The CDR3 has 14 residues. CDR1 SNHLY and CDR2 FYNNEI come from the germline V gene. CDR3 residues: CASTRRGQGYEQYF. Here the CDR3 DNA reads TGTGCCAGCACCAGAAGGGGACAGGGCTACGAGCAGTACTTC.

The genes are TRBV19 and TRBJ1-2, with 10 bases matching TRBD1. CDR1 and CDR2 from the germline V gene are LNHDA and SQIVND (reference sequence). Losses at the gene ends were 8 bases for V and 6 bases for J; bases not matched to a gene: 3. The CDR3 sequence is 12 residues long. The CDR3 reads CASGDRGDGYTF. CDR3 bases: TGTGCCAGTGGGGACAGGGGAGATGGCTACACCTTC.

V usage is TRBV6-5 and J usage is TRBJ2-6, with 7 bases lining up with TRBD1. CDR3 length equals 15 residues. Germline V gene sequence: CDR1 MNHEY, CDR2 SVGAGI. Trimming removed 6 bases from V and 2 bases from J; junction bases left unmatched: 4. CDR3 in amino acids: CASRKQGTGANVLTF. The CDR3 DNA reads TGTGCCAGCAGAAAACAGGGGACTGGGGCCAACGTCCTGACTTTC.

The V and J genes are TRBV4-1 and TRBJ1-3; 8 bases are a match to TRBD1. Unmatched junction bases numbered 8, after V lost 0 bases and J lost 4 bases. The length of the CDR3 is 17 residues. From germline, CDR1 is MGHRA and CDR2 YSYEKL. The CDR3 spells CASSQEGQGASGNTIYF. The CDR3 DNA follows: TGCGCCAGCAGCCAAGAGGGGCAGGGGGCGAGCGGAAACACCATATATTTT.

The table lists this clone with a few counts. The same CDR3 is also encoded by other DNA sequences in this sample. V and J are TRBV11-2 and TRBJ2-1; a weak D match, TRBD2 (5 bases). Looked up from germline, CDR1 is SGHAT and CDR2 is FQNNGV. The CDR3 loop spans 11 amino acids. V lost 2 bases to trimming and J lost 9 bases, with 5 bases between them. The CDR3 DNA sequence: TGTGCCAGCAGCTTAACTAGTGAGCAGTTCTTC. This encodes CASSLTSEQFF.

Concerning this clone: At the DNA level, this CDR3 is encoded by other sequences in the same sample as well. The genes are TRBV5-1 and TRBJ1-1; no definite D call. V gave up 3 bases and J gave up 3 bases, with 9 bases separating them. CDR3 size: 13 residues. Germline V gene data show CDR1 as SGHRS and CDR2 as YFSETQ. The CDR3 spells CASSSGGYTEAFF. CDR3 DNA sequence: TGCGCCAGCAGCTCCGGCGGATACACTGAAGCTTTCTTT.

The chain carries TRBV12-5 and TRBJ1-5; TRBD1 might be the D (6 bases). The V and J ends lost 3 bases and 1 base respectively, with 7 bases between them. The germline V gene encodes CDR1 LGHNT and CDR2 FRNRAP. The CDR3 covers 14 residues. CDR3 sequence: CASGFTGSNQPQHF. The CDR3 DNA is TGTGCTAGTGGTTTCACAGGGAGCAATCAGCCCCAGCATTTT. Based on the CDR3 plus reference TRBV12-5 and TRBJ1-5, the full variable domain is DARVTQTPRHKVTEMGQEVTMRCQPILGHNTVFWYRQTMMQGLELLAYFRNRAPLDDSGMPKDRFSAEMPDATLATLKIQPSEPRDSAVYFCASGFTGSNQPQHFGDGTRLSIL.

Ten or more counts support this clone. The chain combines TRBV3-1 (or the pseudogene TRBV3-2) with TRBJ1-2; 9 nucleotides line up with TRBD1. The CDR3 has 15 residues. The germline gives CDR1 LGHDT, CDR2 YNNKEL (reference sequence). Trimming took 8 bases from V and 3 from J; bases not matched to a gene: 10. CDR3 nucleotides: TGTGCCAGCGGATCGGAGGGACAGGGACACTATGGCTACACCTTC. This encodes CASGSEGQGHYGYTF.

The chain carries TRBV11-2 and TRBJ2-5; tentatively, D is TRBD1 (6 bases). The V end was cut by 5 bases, the J end by 4 bases, with 14 bases between. The CDR3 runs 14 residues. Germline V gives CDR1 SGHAT, CDR2 FQNNGV. CDR3 region: CASSPRDITETQYF. The CDR3 DNA sequence: TGTGCCAGCAGCCCCCGGGACATCACAGAGACCCAGTACTTC.

The chain employs TRBV6-5 and TRBJ1-4, with 12 bases identical to TRBD1. Germline CDR1 MNHEY, CDR2 SVGAGI. This CDR3 region has 15 residues. V was pared by 5 bases and J by 8 bases, with 6 bases of the junction left unmatched. CDR3 nucleotide sequence: TGTGCCAGCAGTACTTGGGACAGGGGGCGCGAAAAACTGTTTTTT. Translating gives CASSTWDRGREKLFF.

V is TRBV6-5 and J is TRBJ1-2; D is unresolved. Germline loops: CDR1 MNHEY, CDR2 SVGAGI. Trimming cost V 6 bases and J 4 bases, with 12 bases left between them. The CDR3 consists of 13 residues. DNA of the CDR3: TGTGCCAGCAGCGAGGGATTGCGCTATGGCTACACCTTC. It encodes CASSEGLRYGYTF.

The rearrangement links TRBV5-6 to TRBJ2-7, with 8 bases identical to TRBD1. The CDR3 runs to 17 residues. The V gene's germline CDR1 is SGHDT and CDR2 YYEEEE. V shed 0 bases, J shed 4 bases, and the junction held 12 bases outside the gene matches. This CDR3 reads CASSLAVYGQGGYEQYV. In DNA, the CDR3 is TGTGCCAGCAGCTTGGCGGTTTACGGACAGGGTGGGTACGAGCAGTACGTC.

The chain recombines TRBV19 with TRBJ1-5; D is perhaps TRBD1 (5 bases). V lost 3 bases and J 0 bases, leaving 9 bases between the germline ends. Looked up from germline, CDR1 is LNHDA and CDR2 is SQIVND (reference sequence). The CDR3 totals 15 residues. The CDR3 reads CASSMGGYSNQPQHF. As DNA, the CDR3 is TGTGCCAGTAGTATGGGGGGTTATAGCAATCAGCCCCAGCATTTT.

As DNA, the CDR3 is TGCGCCAGCGTCCGCGGGACAGGGGCCGGTCATGAGCAGTTCTTC. It encodes CASVRGTGAGHEQFF. The chain is built from TRBV5-1 and TRBJ2-1, with TRBD1 matching over 10 bases. Trimming took 7 bases from V and 8 from J; bases not matched to a gene: 12. CDR3 length: 15 residues. Germline V gene sequence: CDR1 SGHRS, CDR2 YFSETQ.

V usage is TRBV18 and J usage is TRBJ1-1, with unresolved D. The CDR3 contains 13 residues. Germline CDR1 and CDR2: KGHSH and LQKENI. Trimming cost V 4 bases and J 1 base, with 7 bases left between them. The CDR3 DNA sequence: TGTGCCAGCTCACAGGGAGGGAACACTGAAGCTTTCTTT. This codes for CASSQGGNTEAFF. The whole variable domain, filled in from reference TRBV18 and TRBJ1-1, reads NAGVMQNPRHLVRRRGQEARLRCSPMKGHSHVYWYRQLPEEGLKFMVYLQKENIIDESGMPKERFSAEFPKEGPSILRIQQVVRGDSAAYFCASSQGGNTEAFFGQGTRLTVV.

A single count supports this clone. The V and J genes are TRBV13 and TRBJ1-1; 8 positions match TRBD1. V lost 6 bases to trimming and J lost 1 base; unmatched junction nucleotides: 4. This CDR3 contains 14 residues. Germline CDR1 PRHDT, CDR2 FYEKMQ (reference sequence). CDR3 nucleotide sequence: TGTGCCAGCAGTGACACAGGGGGGAACACTGAAGCTTTCTTT. It specifies CASSDTGGNTEAFF.

CDR3 sequence reads: CAWSGGGRQPQHF. CDR3 in DNA: TGTGCCTGGAGCGGGGGGGGCCGGCAGCCCCAGCATTTT. V usage is TRBV30 and J usage is TRBJ1-5, with a tentative D call TRBD1 (6 bases). The CDR3 spans 13 residues. The germline V and J ends were trimmed by 3 bases and 7 bases, with 13 bases remaining between them. The germline CDR1 and CDR2 sequences are GTSNPN and SVGIG (reference sequence).

The chain links TRBV29-1 to TRBJ2-7; tentatively, D is TRBD2 (5 bases). V was shortened by 4 bases and J by 5 bases, with 12 bases between the two germline ends. The CDR3 is made up of 12 amino acids. Per germline, CDR1 SQVTM and CDR2 ANQGSEA. This chain's CDR3 is CSVGSVGNEQYF. Here the CDR3 DNA reads TGCAGCGTTGGTAGCGTCGGAAACGAGCAGTACTTC.

The rearrangement joins TRBV5-6 to TRBJ2-3; weak D call: TRBD1 (6 bases). Germline lookup yields CDR1 SGHDT and CDR2 YYEEEE. Trimming pared 4 bases from V and 5 bases from J, leaving 8 bases between. The CDR3 runs 12 residues. The CDR3 region has the DNA TGTGCCAGCAGCGTAGGGGGAGATACGCAGTATTTT. Its protein product is CASSVGGDTQYF.

The chain employs TRBV11-2 and TRBJ1-5; D is uncertain. The CDR3 sequence is 13 residues long. Germline V gene lookup returns CDR1 SGHAT and CDR2 FQNNGV. V was trimmed by 5 bases and J by 6 bases, leaving 11 bases between them. The CDR3 DNA follows: TGTGCCAGCAGCATTAGTGTCGGTCAGCCCCAGCATTTT. Amino acid sequence: CASSISVGQPQHF. Full variable domain (outside the CDR3, taken from reference TRBV11-2 and TRBJ1-5): EAGVAQSPRYKIIEKRQSVAFWCNPISGHATLYWYQQILGQGPKLLIQFQNNGVVDDSQLPKDRFSAERLKGVDSTLKIQPAKLEDSAVYLCASSISVGQPQHFGDGTRLSIL.

This chain links TRBV3-1 (or the pseudogene TRBV3-2) with TRBJ2-1, with 12 bases fitting TRBD2. The CDR3 runs 15 residues. V gave up 3 bases and J gave up 6 bases; unmatched junction bases: 3. Germline assignment: CDR1 LGHDT and CDR2 YNNKEL (reference sequence). CDR3 in DNA: TGTGCCAGCAGCCACCGACTAGCGGGGGTCAATGAGCAGTTCTTC. Its protein is CASSHRLAGVNEQFF.

V and J are TRBV6-5 and TRBJ1-5; maybe TRBD1 (5 bases). Germline-derived CDR1 and CDR2 are MNHEY and SVGAGI. Trimming left V 0 bases short and J 5 bases short, with 11 bases between. The CDR3 length is 15 residues. The CDR3 DNA reads as TGTGCCAGCAGTTACTCGCCGCAGGGCGATCAGCCCCAGCATTTT. Protein: CASSYSPQGDQPQHF.

This chain connects TRBV5-4 to TRBJ2-5; TRBD2 matches 7 bases. The V and J ends lost 2 bases and 2 bases, in that order; junction bases with no gene match: 9. Germline V CDR1 and CDR2: SGHNT, YYREEE (reference sequence). The CDR3 is 16 residues long. The DNA for the CDR3 is TGTGCCAGCAGCTTTGGGAGCGGGGTCGGACAAGAGACCCAGTACTTC. Its translation: CASSFGSGVGQETQYF.

The chain uses TRBV6-6 and TRBJ2-3; TRBD2 matches at 7 bases. V shed 7 bases and J 2 bases; nucleotides not matched to a gene: 6. Looked up from germline, CDR1 is MNHNY and CDR2 is SVGAGI (reference sequence). This CDR3 is 14 amino acids long. The CDR3 here is CASILGGITDTQYF. The CDR3 coding sequence is TGTGCCAGCATCCTCGGGGGGATCACAGATACGCAGTATTTT.

This sequence joins TRBV7-9 and TRBJ2-3, with D perhaps matching TRBD2 (6 bases). The CDR3 sequence is 16 residues long. V gave up 0 bases and J gave up 4 bases, with 14 bases separating them. CDR1 SEHNR and CDR2 FQNEAQ come from the germline V gene (reference sequence). CDR3 sequence reads: CASSLASDYRPDTQYF. The CDR3 DNA follows: TGTGCCAGCAGCTTAGCGTCGGACTATCGGCCAGATACGCAGTATTTT.

This clone appeared once. This chain uses TRBV6-1 with TRBJ1-2, with 7 positions matching TRBD1. Germline loops: CDR1 MNHNS, CDR2 SASEGT. V was pared by 4 bases and J by 8 bases, with 16 bases of the junction left unmatched. CDR3 length: 16 amino acids. CDR3 sequence reads: CASSASGTVPYLGYTF. DNA for the CDR3: TGTGCCAGCAGTGCAAGTGGGACAGTCCCTTACCTCGGCTACACCTTC.

This chain links TRBV5-6 with TRBJ1-2, with 7 positions matching TRBD1. The V gene's germline CDR1 is SGHDT and CDR2 YYEEEE. CDR3 length: 14 residues. Unmatched junction bases numbered 5, after V lost 2 bases and J lost 4 bases. Written as DNA, the CDR3 is TGTGCCAGCAGCTTTGGGTCAGGGGGCTATGGCTACACCTTC. Its protein product is CASSFGSGGYGYTF.